The 20 T cell receptor beta chains presented below share a single source sample, sequenced in a study of neurological immune-mediated disorders (dated by TCRdb to the late 2010s). What the time point label conveys for this sample: longitudinal time-point 1 (baseline). The library relied on 5' RACE. The sequencing machine was an Illumina HiSeq 2500. In-frame beta chains were kept once TCRdb had trimmed the public reads at Q25 with fastp and called clones with MiXCR. Each entry merges the rows of one CDR3 protein and shows their most common DNA and genes. The sample table records tens of thousands of distinct CDR3 sequences; about 3.3% of these occur just once. The ten largest clones take up roughly 8.2% of the sample. Sequenced input: PBMCs. The receptors here all came from a woman aged 55-70 years with multiple sclerosis.

Remarks on this clonotype: Likely a read error: the CDR3 ends without its conserved phenylalanine or tryptophan. The V gene is TRBV3-1, the J gene TRBJ2-1, with 9 bases identical to TRBD1. V shed 4 bases, J shed 9 bases, and the junction held 10 bases outside the gene matches. Per germline, CDR1 LGHDT and CDR2 YNNKEL (reference sequence). The CDR3 consists of 15 residues. CDR3: CASSRGTGKRVEQFN. The CDR3 bases are TGTGCCAGCAGCCGGGGGACAGGGAAAAGGGTTGAGCAGTTCAAC.

This clonotype was counted at least ten times. The gene calls are TRBV30 and TRBJ2-1; TRBD2 might be the D (5 bases). In germline, CDR1 is GTSNPN, CDR2 SVGIG (reference sequence). Deletions cut 2 bases from V and 3 bases from J, with 11 bases between. This CDR3 spans 14 amino acids. For the CDR3, the DNA is TGTGCCTGGAGTAAAGGACTTCGCTACAATGAGCAGTTCTTC. The encoded protein is CAWSKGLRYNEQFF.

This clonotype has a count of ten or more. The chain recombines TRBV4-2 with TRBJ1-4; D not certain. CDR1 is LGHNA and CDR2 is YNFKEQ in the germline V gene. V was shortened by 3 bases and J by 0 bases, with 11 bases between the two germline ends. The CDR3 loop spans 16 amino acids. The DNA for the CDR3 is TGTGCCAGCAGCCACCCTCCGTTTACAACTAATGAAAAACTGTTTTTT. The encoded protein is CASSHPPFTTNEKLFF.

This clonotype occurred many times. This chain uses TRBV29-1 with TRBJ1-3, with TRBD1 as a possible D gene (6 bases). The CDR3 has 15 amino acids. V was trimmed by 7 bases and J by 7 bases, leaving 23 bases between them. Germline assignment: CDR1 SQVTM and CDR2 ANQGSEA. Here the CDR3 reads CSAHTPLGGMNTIYF. In DNA form, the CDR3 reads TGCAGCGCGCATACACCCCTTGGGGGCATGAACACCATATATTTT.

This clonotype was detected ten times or more. This sequence joins TRBV5-5 and TRBJ2-1; no reliable D call. The CDR3 length is 11 residues. From germline, CDR1 is SGHKS and CDR2 YYEKEE (reference sequence). V was cut by 0 bases and J by 9 bases, with 4 bases left in between. CDR3 loop: CASSLELEQFF. CDR3 bases: TGTGCCAGCAGCTTGGAACTTGAGCAGTTCTTC. The full variable domain, in which reference TRBV5-5 and TRBJ2-1 provide the parts outside the CDR3, is DAGVTQSPTHLIKTRGQQVTLRCSPISGHKSVSWYQQVLGQGPQFIFQYYEKEERGRGNFPDRFSARQFPNYSSELNVNALLLGDSALYLCASSLELEQFFGPGTRLTVL.

This clonotype came up many times. This chain links TRBV5-5 with TRBJ2-2, with TRBD2 matching over 9 bases. The J segment lost 4 bases and the V segment lost 2 bases, leaving 12 bases of the junction unmatched. CDR3 length: 18 amino acids. The V gene's germline CDR1 is SGHKS and CDR2 YYEKEE (reference sequence). For the CDR3, the DNA is TGTGCCAGCAGCTTTAGCGATCCGCGGGGGGGCGGCACCGGGGAGCTGTTTTTT. It codes for CASSFSDPRGGGTGELFF.

This clonotype was detected ten times or more. The V call is TRBV20-1, the J call TRBJ1-4, with D unresolved. The CDR3 covers 13 residues. Looked up from germline, CDR1 is DFQATT and CDR2 is SNEGSKA (reference sequence). V was clipped by 4 bases and J by 2 bases, with 8 bases between them. CDR3 nucleotides: TGCAGTGCTAAGGACGTCACTAATGAAAAACTGTTTTTT. It yields the protein CSAKDVTNEKLFF.

This clonotype has ten or more counts. J is TRBJ1-4 and V is TRBV5-1, with D perhaps TRBD1 (5 bases). Germline CDR1 and CDR2: SGHRS and YFSETQ. The CDR3 is 14 amino acids. Trimming shortened V by 5 bases and J by 7 bases, and 15 bases separated the two germline ends. This chain's CDR3 is CASRSGTSAEKLFF. CDR3 bases: TGCGCCAGCAGGTCTGGGACGTCGGCTGAAAAACTGTTTTTT.

At least ten counts were recorded for this clonotype. The chain joins TRBV10-1 to TRBJ2-3; 7 bases fit TRBD2. This CDR3 has 15 amino acids. Germline-derived CDR1 and CDR2 are WNHNN and SYGVQD (reference sequence). V gave up 5 bases and J gave up 5 bases; unmatched junction bases: 10. The CDR3 DNA sequence: TGCGCCAGCAGTAGTCGCGGGGGAGGCGGAGATACGCAGTATTTT. It yields the protein CASSSRGGGGDTQYF.

This clonotype was counted many times. The CDR3 is CASRGQMNTGELFF. DNA for the CDR3: TGTGCCAGCAGGGGACAGATGAACACCGGGGAGCTGTTTTTT. The chain combines TRBV12-3 or TRBV12-4 with TRBJ2-2, with 7 bases identical to TRBD1. Trimming removed 6 bases from V and 1 base from J; junction bases left unmatched: 2. The CDR3 extends over 14 amino acids.

This clonotype was recorded many times. The chain recombines TRBV18 with TRBJ2-3; TRBD2 matches 16 bases. Trimming cost V 3 bases and J 4 bases; bases outside gene matches: 4. Germline-derived CDR1 and CDR2 are KGHSH and LQKENI. The CDR3 runs to 17 residues. The CDR3 DNA follows: TGTGCCAGCTCACCGCCTGGGACTAGCGGGGGGGCAGATACGCAGTATTTT. Residues: CASSPPGTSGGADTQYF.

There are a few counts of this clonotype. Possible read error: a much larger clone is one base away. It is likely a read error, because the conserved phenylalanine at the end of the CDR3 is missing. The chain combines TRBV5-6 with TRBJ1-2; D call uncertain. Trimming shortened V by 2 bases and J by 1 base, and 6 bases separated the two germline ends. Germline V CDR1 and CDR2: SGHDT, YYEEEE. CDR3 length equals 13 residues. This CDR3 is CASSFQNNYGYTC. CDR3 bases: TGTGCCAGCAGCTTCCAAAATAACTATGGCTACACCTGC.

This clonotype showed up many times. The V and J genes are TRBV10-2 and TRBJ1-2, with TRBD1 identical over 10 bases. With V trimmed by 6 bases and J by 6 bases, 7 bases remained unmatched. CDR3 size: 14 residues. Germline CDR1 reads WSHSY; CDR2 reads SAAADI. This chain's CDR3 is CASSDPGQGNGYTF. CDR3 DNA sequence: TGCGCCAGCAGCGATCCGGGACAGGGGAATGGCTACACCTTC.

The sample holds many counts of this clonotype. The V gene is TRBV20-1, the J gene TRBJ1-6; D is ambiguous. Trimming stripped 1 base from V and 10 bases from J, with 14 bases between. Germline V CDR1 and CDR2: DFQATT, SNEGSKA (reference sequence). There are 14 residues in the CDR3. CDR3 sequence (DNA): TGCAGTGCTAGAGTGGGGAGTGTTGCCTCACCCCTCCACTTT. Translating it yields CSARVGSVASPLHF.

Ten or more counts support this clonotype. V is TRBV12-3 or TRBV12-4 and J is TRBJ2-7; a possible D gene is TRBD1 (5 bases). The CDR3 runs 12 residues. The V end lost 7 bases, the J end lost 7 bases, and 14 bases lay between the germline ends. The CDR3 protein is CASKVRDGEQYF. The CDR3 bases are TGTGCCAGCAAGGTCAGGGATGGTGAGCAGTACTTC.

This clonotype came up many times. The V and J genes are TRBV20-1 and TRBJ2-5; D uncertain. Germline CDR1 and CDR2: DFQATT and SNEGSKA (reference sequence). With 1 base removed from V and 5 bases from J, the gap between germline ends came to 11 bases. There are 13 residues in the CDR3. The CDR3 sequence: CSARVGNGETQYF. CDR3 coding DNA: TGCAGTGCTAGAGTAGGGAATGGGGAGACCCAGTACTTC.

This clonotype was detected ten times or more. This chain links TRBV7-2 with TRBJ1-5; 7 nucleotides align to TRBD1. Germline loops: CDR1 SGHTA, CDR2 FQGNSA. CDR3 length equals 16 residues. After removal of 1 base from V and 0 bases from J, the junction contained 3 bases not matched to a gene. The CDR3 nucleotides are TGTGCCAGCAGCTTAGGGGCAGGGGGTAGCAATCAGCCCCAGCATTTT. Amino acids: CASSLGAGGSNQPQHF.

This clonotype showed up many times. The chain has TRBV24-1 and TRBJ2-1; TRBD2 agrees at 12 bases. The CDR3 covers 16 residues. Trimming removed 4 bases from V and 4 bases from J; junction bases left unmatched: 4. Germline V lookup: CDR1 KGHDR, CDR2 SFDVKD. The CDR3 reads CATSDQLAGGYNEQFF. The CDR3 DNA is TGTGCCACCAGTGACCAACTAGCGGGGGGATACAATGAGCAGTTCTTC.

In this sample, this clonotype turned up many times. V gene TRBV5-1 combines with J gene TRBJ1-1; D gene uncertain. The CDR3 is 12 amino acids. Trimming removed 5 bases at V and 3 bases at J, with 8 bases between. Germline lookup yields CDR1 SGHRS and CDR2 YFSETQ. CDR3 amino acids: CASSLRDTEAFF. The DNA for the CDR3 is TGCGCCAGCAGTCTACGGGACACTGAAGCTTTCTTT.

This clonotype was observed at least ten times. The chain has TRBV5-1 and TRBJ2-3; 14 nucleotides line up with TRBD2. The V segment lost 1 base and the J segment 4 bases; nucleotides outside the gene matches: 5. The CDR3 loop spans 17 amino acids. CDR1 and CDR2 from the germline V gene are SGHRS and YFSETQ. The CDR3, as DNA: TGCGCCAGCAGCTTGCCGGGACTAGCGGGGGTCGCAGATACGCAGTATTTT. Its protein is CASSLPGLAGVADTQYF.